The rows below give T cell receptor beta chains drawn from one sample of a study of post-analysis software for immune sequencing data. TCRdb re-called the PCR reads through MiXCR, storing one row per CDR3 protein. The sample includes around 710,000 distinct CDR3 sequences, more than 45% of them seen just once. Sequenced: blood. The origin of the receptors is a girl aged 5-17 years with multiple sclerosis. Each CDR3 is given with its conserved first and last residue. The order of the fields is CDR3 protein, CDR3 DNA, clone size, V gene, J gene, D gene. D genes are given only for firm matches. Clone sizes are given selectively: once, few, many, or a class where the clone is expanded.

CDR3aa: CASSTSAGETQYF; CDR3nt: .; abundance: .; v_gene: TRBV12-3/TRBV12-4; j_gene: TRBJ2-5; d_gene: .
CDR3aa: CSARFSKKETQYF; CDR3nt: TGCAGTGCTAGATTTTCTAAGAAAGAGACCCAGTACTTC; abundance: .; v_gene: TRBV20-1; j_gene: TRBJ2-5; d_gene: .
CDR3aa: CASSQEYGRSSYNEQFF; CDR3nt: TGCGCCAGCAGCCAGGAATATGGCCGGAGCTCCTACAATGAGCAGTTCTTC; abundance: few; v_gene: TRBV4-1; j_gene: TRBJ2-1; d_gene: .
CDR3aa: CASRESVAGVYEQYF; CDR3nt: TGTGCCAGCAGGGAATCGGTGGCGGGAGTGTACGAGCAGTACTTC; abundance: .; v_gene: TRBV6-1; j_gene: TRBJ2-7; d_gene: TRBD2
CDR3aa: CASSGPAGLRDNEQFF; CDR3nt: TGTGCCAGCAGCGGACCAGCGGGACTTCGAGACAATGAGCAGTTCTTC; abundance: .; v_gene: TRBV7-9; j_gene: TRBJ2-1; d_gene: TRBD2
CDR3aa: CASSQDGQGPFTDTQYF; CDR3nt: TGCGCCAGCAGCCAAGACGGACAGGGGCCCTTCACAGATACGCAGTATTTT; abundance: once; v_gene: TRBV4-3; j_gene: TRBJ2-3; d_gene: TRBD1
CDR3aa: CASSLLAREGEQFF; CDR3nt: TGTGCCAGCAGCTTATTGGCTAGGGAGGGTGAGCAGTTCTTC; abundance: once; v_gene: TRBV7-2; j_gene: TRBJ2-1; d_gene: TRBD2
CDR3aa: CASSPQISGGDTQYF; CDR3nt: TGTGCCAGCAGCCCACAAATCTCTGGGGGAGATACGCAGTATTTT; abundance: .; v_gene: TRBV7-2; j_gene: TRBJ2-3; d_gene: .
CDR3aa: CASSGAGGWETQYF; CDR3nt: TGTGCCAGCAGCGGAGCGGGAGGTTGGGAGACCCAGTACTTC; abundance: .; v_gene: TRBV7-9; j_gene: TRBJ2-5; d_gene: TRBD2
CDR3aa: CASSARVAPETQYF; CDR3nt: TGTGCCAGCAGCGCCCGAGTAGCCCCCGAGACCCAGTACTTC; abundance: .; v_gene: TRBV11-2; j_gene: TRBJ2-5; d_gene: .
CDR3aa: CSAQDRTYEQYF; CDR3nt: TGCAGTGCCCAGGACAGGACCTACGAGCAGTACTTC; abundance: .; v_gene: TRBV20-1; j_gene: TRBJ2-7; d_gene: TRBD1
CDR3aa: CASSLAPSRFNEKLFF; CDR3nt: TGCGCCAGCAGCTTGGCCCCATCGCGATTCAATGAAAAACTGTTTTTT; abundance: .; v_gene: TRBV5-1; j_gene: TRBJ1-4; d_gene: .
CDR3aa: CASSQGIQAFF; CDR3nt: TGTGCCAGCAGCCAAGGTATACAAGCTTTCTTT; abundance: .; v_gene: TRBV3-1; j_gene: TRBJ1-1; d_gene: .
CDR3aa: CASSPSMGLTDTQYF; CDR3nt: TGTGCCAGCAGTCCGTCAATGGGGCTCACAGATACGCAGTATTTT; abundance: .; v_gene: TRBV27; j_gene: TRBJ2-3; d_gene: .
CDR3aa: CAGSSQSNQPQHF; CDR3nt: TGCGCCGGCAGCTCCCAGAGCAATCAGCCCCAGCATTTT; abundance: .; v_gene: TRBV5-1; j_gene: TRBJ1-5; d_gene: .
CDR3aa: CASRERGTDTQYF; CDR3nt: TGTGCCAGCAGAGAAAGGGGGACAGATACGCAGTATTTT; abundance: .; v_gene: TRBV5-5; j_gene: TRBJ2-3; d_gene: .
CDR3aa: CSVPSYNEQFF; CDR3nt: TGCAGCGTGCCATCCTACAATGAGCAGTTCTTC; abundance: once; v_gene: TRBV29-1; j_gene: TRBJ2-1; d_gene: .
CDR3aa: CASSLDGDLGYEQYF; CDR3nt: TGTGCCAGCAGTCTCGATGGGGATTTGGGCTACGAGCAGTACTTC; abundance: few; v_gene: TRBV28; j_gene: TRBJ2-7; d_gene: .
CDR3aa: CASSVVAGGGSSYNEQFF; CDR3nt: TGTGCCAGCAGCGTAGTGGCGGGAGGAGGGAGCTCCTACAATGAGCAGTTCTTC; abundance: .; v_gene: TRBV9; j_gene: TRBJ2-1; d_gene: TRBD2
CDR3aa: CSAIVNTEAFF; CDR3nt: TGCAGTGCTATAGTTAACACTGAAGCTTTCTTT; abundance: .; v_gene: TRBV20-1; j_gene: TRBJ1-1; d_gene: .
CDR3aa: CASQGEGGNEQFF; CDR3nt: TGTGCCAGCCAAGGGGAGGGGGGCAATGAGCAGTTCTTC; abundance: .; v_gene: TRBV27; j_gene: TRBJ2-1; d_gene: .
CDR3aa: CASSEWGPHQPQHF; CDR3nt: TGTGCCAGCAGTGAATGGGGACCGCATCAGCCCCAGCATTTT; abundance: .; v_gene: TRBV25-1; j_gene: TRBJ1-5; d_gene: .
CDR3aa: CASSLGGGLEGEQYF; CDR3nt: TGTGCCAGCAGTTTAGGGGGCGGTCTTGAGGGAGAGCAGTACTTC; abundance: .; v_gene: TRBV7-3; j_gene: TRBJ2-7; d_gene: TRBD1
CDR3aa: CASSRGTEVSGNTIYF; CDR3nt: TGTGCCAGCAGCAGAGGGACGGAGGTTTCTGGAAACACCATATATTTT; abundance: .; v_gene: TRBV12-3/TRBV12-4; j_gene: TRBJ1-3; d_gene: .
CDR3aa: CASRGQENYGYTF; CDR3nt: TGTGCCAGCAGGGGACAGGAGAACTATGGCTACACCTTC; abundance: .; v_gene: TRBV27; j_gene: TRBJ1-2; d_gene: TRBD1
CDR3aa: CAIRPGARDTQYF; CDR3nt: TGTGCCATCAGGCCGGGGGCGAGAGATACGCAGTATTTT; abundance: .; v_gene: TRBV10-3; j_gene: TRBJ2-3; d_gene: .
CDR3aa: CASSFAGAEETQYF; CDR3nt: TGTGCCAGCAGTTTTGCGGGAGCGGAAGAGACCCAGTACTTC; abundance: .; v_gene: TRBV28; j_gene: TRBJ2-5; d_gene: TRBD2
CDR3aa: CASSPDAETAEGGYTF; CDR3nt: TGTGCCAGCAGCCCGGACGCCGAGACCGCAGAGGGAGGCTACACCTTC; abundance: .; v_gene: TRBV6-5; j_gene: TRBJ1-2; d_gene: .
CDR3aa: CASSKRGQGIDEQFF; CDR3nt: TGTGCCAGCAGCAAACGGGGACAGGGGATCGATGAGCAGTTCTTC; abundance: .; v_gene: TRBV7-3; j_gene: TRBJ2-1; d_gene: TRBD1
CDR3aa: CASSLTGLADISGANVLTF; CDR3nt: TGTGCCAGCAGTTTAACGGGACTAGCGGATATCTCTGGGGCCAACGTCCTGACTTTC; abundance: .; v_gene: TRBV27; j_gene: TRBJ2-6; d_gene: TRBD2
CDR3aa: CASSQDYRWTDTQYF; CDR3nt: TGTGCCAGCAGCCAAGATTACCGGTGGACAGATACGCAGTATTTT; abundance: .; v_gene: TRBV3-1; j_gene: TRBJ2-3; d_gene: .
CDR3aa: CATSDGAGGPGDTQYF; CDR3nt: TGTGCCACCAGTGATGGAGCGGGAGGGCCAGGAGATACGCAGTATTTT; abundance: .; v_gene: TRBV24-1; j_gene: TRBJ2-3; d_gene: TRBD2
CDR3aa: CASSEGDLFGTVDTEAFF; CDR3nt: TGTGCCAGCAGCGAAGGGGACCTTTTCGGGACAGTAGACACTGAAGCTTTCTTT; abundance: .; v_gene: TRBV3-1; j_gene: TRBJ1-1; d_gene: TRBD1
CDR3aa: CAGRGQNPSDTRYF; CDR3nt: TGTGCCGGGCGGGGCCAAAATCCCTCAGATACGCGGTATTTT; abundance: .; v_gene: TRBV7-9; j_gene: TRBJ2-3; d_gene: .
CDR3aa: CASSGTSEFNEQFF; CDR3nt: TGTGCCAGCAGCGGGACTAGCGAGTTCAATGAGCAGTTCTTC; abundance: few; v_gene: TRBV9; j_gene: TRBJ2-1; d_gene: TRBD2
CDR3aa: CASRTKDEKLFF; CDR3nt: TGTGCCAGCAGGACAAAAGATGAAAAACTGTTTTTT; abundance: .; v_gene: TRBV6-5; j_gene: TRBJ1-4; d_gene: .
CDR3aa: CSVVPGPLYQETPYF; CDR3nt: TGCAGCGTTGTACCGGGACCACTGTACCAAGAGACCCCGTACTTC; abundance: .; v_gene: TRBV29-1; j_gene: TRBJ2-5; d_gene: .
CDR3aa: CASSRLAGSTDTQYF; CDR3nt: TGTGCCAGCAGTCGACTAGCGGGAAGCACAGATACGCAGTATTTT; abundance: many; v_gene: TRBV7-8; j_gene: TRBJ2-3; d_gene: TRBD2
CDR3aa: CSARDYTPEYF; CDR3nt: TGCAGTGCTAGAGATTACACCCCAGAGTACTTC; abundance: .; v_gene: TRBV20-1; j_gene: TRBJ2-5; d_gene: .
CDR3aa: CSAGSGRVYYEQYF; CDR3nt: TGCAGTGCGGGTAGCGGGAGGGTTTATTACGAGCAGTACTTC; abundance: .; v_gene: TRBV20-1; j_gene: TRBJ2-7; d_gene: TRBD2
CDR3aa: CSVEVPGTGGGETQYF; CDR3nt: TGCAGCGTTGAAGTTCCCGGGACAGGGGGAGGAGAGACCCAGTACTTC; abundance: .; v_gene: TRBV29-1; j_gene: TRBJ2-5; d_gene: TRBD1
CDR3aa: CSVRGLQYNEQFF; CDR3nt: TGCAGCGTTAGAGGTCTTCAATACAATGAGCAGTTCTTC; abundance: few; v_gene: TRBV29-1; j_gene: TRBJ2-1; d_gene: .